Listed here are 29 T cell receptor beta chains from one sample, sequenced in a study of cytomegalovirus exposure and HLA in healthy donors. Primers for the PCR totalled 60 Vbeta and 13 Jbeta. TCRdb keeps only in-frame clones here, not all; method: immunoSEQ multiplex PCR. The data hold 150,000 to 200,000 clones, with around 84% observed a single time. The specimen sequenced was PBMCs. These receptor sequences come from a woman aged 50 to 60 in good health and CMV-seropositive.

The chain couples TRBV7-2 to TRBJ1-2; D is perhaps TRBD1 (6 bases). Trimming cost V 5 bases and J 5 bases, with 12 bases left between them. The CDR3 is 13 residues long. Germline values: CDR1 SGHTA, CDR2 FQGNSA. CDR3 sequence reads: CASSQNRDYGYTF. In nucleotides, the CDR3 is TGTGCCAGCAGCCAGAACAGGGATTATGGCTACACCTTC.

In DNA form, the CDR3 reads TGCGCCAGCAGTCAGCCTCCCTGGGGCCTGAACACTGAAGCTTTCTTT. The encoded protein is CASSQPPWGLNTEAFF. The chain uses TRBV23-1 and TRBJ1-1; D is perhaps TRBD1 (5 bases). TRBV23-1 counts as an open reading frame of uncertain function. CDR3 length equals 16 residues. Trimming removed 3 bases at V and 0 bases at J, with 14 bases between.

The J gene is TRBJ2-7, the V gene TRBV4-3; a weak D match, TRBD2 (6 bases). The CDR3 is made up of 16 amino acids. The germline V and J ends were trimmed by 3 bases and 6 bases, with 21 bases remaining between them. Germline V gene sequence: CDR1 LGHNA, CDR2 YSLEER. The CDR3 sequence: CASSQDEMGGSGEQYF. In DNA form, the CDR3 reads TGCGCCAGCAGCCAGGACGAGATGGGGGGATCGGGCGAGCAGTACTTC.

This clone was recorded a few times. The chain combines TRBV19 with TRBJ2-2, with D possibly matching TRBD2 (5 bases). Trimming left V 4 bases short and J 0 bases short, with 9 bases between. The CDR3 contains 15 residues. Germline V gene lookup returns CDR1 LNHDA and CDR2 SQIVND (reference sequence). In nucleotides, the CDR3 is TGTGCCAGTAGTACCGCGGGCGCGAACACCGGGGAGCTGTTTTTT. Its protein is CASSTAGANTGELFF.

The chain links TRBV4-2 to TRBJ1-4, with TRBD1 as a possible D gene (6 bases). V was cut by 0 bases and J by 8 bases, with 13 bases left in between. This CDR3 contains 15 residues. CDR1 LGHNA and CDR2 YNFKEQ come from the germline V gene. The CDR3 bases are TGTGCCAGCAGCCAAGATTTGGGGGCCTCCGAAAAACTGTTTTTT. Translation gives CASSQDLGASEKLFF.

V usage is TRBV5-4 and J usage is TRBJ2-2, with 7 bases aligning to TRBD2. Unmatched junction bases numbered 12, after V lost 3 bases and J lost 7 bases. This CDR3 comprises 16 residues. From germline, CDR1 is SGHNT and CDR2 YYREEE (reference sequence). CDR3 sequence: CASSSGGSRGNGELFF. CDR3 nucleotides: TGTGCCAGCAGCTCGGGCGGGTCGCGGGGGAACGGGGAGCTGTTTTTT.

This chain joins TRBV6-1 and TRBJ1-4; D might be TRBD1 (5 bases). Germline loops: CDR1 MNHNS, CDR2 SASEGT. With 6 bases removed from V and 13 bases from J, the gap between germline ends came to 24 bases. CDR3 length: 15 amino acids. In nucleotides, the CDR3 is TGTGCCAGCAGGAGGGGAGGGGCCGCAAGGGAAGTACTGTTTTTT. Encoded protein: CASRRGGAAREVLFF.

The chain couples TRBV5-1 to TRBJ2-1, with D hard to call. V was trimmed by 5 bases and J by 0 bases, leaving 12 bases between them. This CDR3 contains 15 residues. Germline-derived CDR1 and CDR2 are SGHRS and YFSETQ. The CDR3 DNA reads as TGCGCCAGCAGTTCTGACTCCCTCTCCTACAATGAGCAGTTCTTC. It encodes CASSSDSLSYNEQFF.

The gene calls are TRBV6-5 and TRBJ1-1, with TRBD1 matching over 7 bases. Trimming at V came to 6 bases and at J to 4 bases, leaving 11 bases not matched to a gene. Germline V gives CDR1 MNHEY, CDR2 SVGAGI. This CDR3 is 15 amino acids long. This CDR3 is CASSDRQGLVTEAFF. Here the CDR3 DNA reads TGTGCCAGCAGCGATCGACAGGGTTTGGTCACTGAAGCTTTCTTT.

This chain joins TRBV6-5 and TRBJ1-2; TRBD1 agrees at 7 bases. V gave up 2 bases and J gave up 4 bases; unmatched junction bases: 7. The CDR3 consists of 15 residues. The germline V gene encodes CDR1 MNHEY and CDR2 SVGAGI. CDR3 nucleotides: TGTGCCAGCAGTTACGGAGACAGGGTCACCTATGGCTACACCTTC. Translated, it gives CASSYGDRVTYGYTF.

The genes are TRBV5-5 and TRBJ2-7; tentatively, D is TRBD2 (5 bases). V lost 5 bases and J 2 bases, leaving 14 bases between the germline ends. This CDR3 spans 14 amino acids. Germline CDR1 is SGHKS and CDR2 is YYEKEE (reference sequence). In DNA, the CDR3 is TGTGCCAGCAGTTTCGGACTTCCGCCCTACGAGCAGTACTTC. Its translation is CASSFGLPPYEQYF.

This clone was seen only a few times. The V and J genes are TRBV6-1 and TRBJ2-7, with TRBD1 matching over 9 bases. J gave up 3 bases and V 6 bases, and 3 bases lay outside the gene matches. This CDR3 has 13 residues. Germline loops: CDR1 MNHNS, CDR2 SASEGT. CDR3 nucleotide sequence: TGTGCCAGCAGGGAGACAGGGGGCTACGAGCAGTACTTC. Its translation: CASRETGGYEQYF.

This clone came up once. V gene TRBV5-1 combines with J gene TRBJ2-1; maybe TRBD1 (5 bases). Germline values: CDR1 SGHRS, CDR2 YFSETQ. CDR3 length: 17 amino acids. The V gene lost 0 bases and the J gene lost 0 bases, with 13 bases spanning the gap. The CDR3: CASSLGTTASSYNEQFF. DNA for the CDR3: TGCGCCAGCAGCTTGGGGACGACAGCCAGCTCCTACAATGAGCAGTTCTTC. Based on the CDR3 plus reference TRBV5-1 and TRBJ2-1, the full variable domain is KAGVTQTPRYLIKTRGQQVTLSCSPISGHRSVSWYQQTPGQGLQFLFEYFSETQRNKGNFPGRFSGRQFSNSRSEMNVSTLELGDSALYLCASSLGTTASSYNEQFFGPGTRLTVL.

Here the CDR3 reads CASSFTLGTGVSPLHF. The CDR3 DNA is TGTGCCAGCAGCTTTACTCTTGGGACAGGGGTTTCACCCCTCCACTTT. V usage is TRBV7-9 and J usage is TRBJ1-6; 10 bases map to TRBD1. V lost 3 bases to trimming and J lost 9 bases; unmatched junction nucleotides: 8. Per the germline V gene, CDR1 is SEHNR and CDR2 is FQNEAQ (reference sequence). The CDR3 spans 16 residues.

This clone was observed a single time. V and J are TRBV23-1 and TRBJ1-2; D perhaps matches TRBD1 (6 bases). TRBV23-1 is known as an ORF, though its function is uncertain. The CDR3 runs to 18 residues. Trimming shortened V by 0 bases and J by 6 bases, and 23 bases separated the two germline ends. The CDR3 DNA is TGCGCCAGCAGTCAATCTGGGACGACAGGATCACAAAGCGATGGCTACACCTTC. It codes for CASSQSGTTGSQSDGYTF.

The chain joins TRBV25-1 to TRBJ2-1, with D possibly being TRBD2 (6 bases). Germline loops: CDR1 MGHDK, CDR2 SYGVNS. V lost 6 bases to trimming and J lost 6 bases, with 18 bases between them. This CDR3 contains 15 residues. The CDR3 sequence is CASRGGLGSSNEQFF. In DNA, the CDR3 is TGTGCCAGCAGGGGGGGACTTGGGAGTTCCAATGAGCAGTTCTTC.

The chain recombines TRBV29-1 with TRBJ1-1; 9 bases agree with TRBD1. V lost 5 bases to trimming and J lost 10 bases; unmatched junction nucleotides: 5. The germline CDR1 and CDR2 sequences are SQVTM and ANQGSEA. This CDR3 comprises 11 residues. CDR3: CSVNRGRGAFF. The CDR3 DNA sequence: TGCAGCGTTAACAGGGGGCGCGGAGCTTTCTTT.

V gene TRBV2 combines with J gene TRBJ1-1, with D uncertain. With 3 bases removed from V and 6 bases from J, the gap between germline ends came to 14 bases. Germline CDR1 SNHLY, CDR2 FYNNEI. There are 14 residues in the CDR3. CDR3 nucleotides: TGTGCCAGCAGTGATGCCCCAACGGTTCCTGAAGCTTTCTTT. Translated, it gives CASSDAPTVPEAFF.

The genes are TRBV2 and TRBJ1-5; TRBD1 matches at 7 bases. The V gene end was trimmed by 3 bases and the J gene end by 2 bases; junction bases not matched to a gene: 4. The CDR3 is made up of 15 amino acids. CDR1 SNHLY and CDR2 FYNNEI come from the germline V gene. The CDR3 nucleotides read TGTGCCAGCAGTGACCGAACAGGGGGCAATCAGCCCCAGCATTTT. This sequence encodes CASSDRTGGNQPQHF.

J is TRBJ2-3 and V is TRBV10-3, with 12 bases that match TRBD2. The CDR3 covers 13 residues. Germline assignment: CDR1 ENHRY and CDR2 SYGVKD. V gave up 7 bases and J gave up 5 bases; unmatched junction bases: 1. The CDR3 sequence is CAITTSGGDTQYF. CDR3 DNA: TGTGCCATCACGACTAGCGGGGGAGATACGCAGTATTTT.

CDR3 sequence (DNA): TGTGCCAGCAGCCCCCACAGTGGAGGGATGTTTTTT. Protein sequence: CASSPHSGGMFF. The rearrangement links TRBV5-6 to TRBJ1-4; the D is unclear. V dropped 4 bases and J dropped 15 bases, with 16 bases sitting between them. There are 12 residues in the CDR3. CDR1 and CDR2 (germline): SGHDT, YYEEEE.

As DNA, the CDR3 is TGTGCCACCAGGGGGGGTAGAAGAACAGATACGCAGTATTTT. It encodes CATRGGRRTDTQYF. The chain links TRBV15 to TRBJ2-3, with a tentative D call TRBD2 (6 bases). This CDR3 region has 14 residues. V lost 6 bases, J lost 3 bases, and 13 bases lay in between. Germline-derived CDR1 and CDR2 are LNHNV and YYDKDF (reference sequence).

The chain recombines TRBV5-1 with TRBJ1-3; D may be TRBD1 (5 bases). The CDR3 contains 14 residues. Germline V gene data show CDR1 as SGHRS and CDR2 as YFSETQ. V lost 4 bases, J lost 2 bases, and 10 bases lay in between. The CDR3 nucleotides read TGCGCCAGCAGCCGCTGGGGCACTGGAAACACCATATATTTT. Its protein product is CASSRWGTGNTIYF.

This chain connects TRBV6-1 to TRBJ2-1; unclear D gene. Germline V gene lookup returns CDR1 MNHNS and CDR2 SASEGT. V was cut by 2 bases and J by 8 bases, with 10 bases left in between. The CDR3 is 13 amino acids. For the CDR3, the DNA is TGTGCCAGCAGTGAACGGAGTCGGGATGAGCAGTTCTTC. It codes for CASSERSRDEQFF.

In regard to this clone: One end of the junction is discordant with germline, which a read error may explain. The same CDR3 is also encoded by other DNA sequences in this sample. The genes are TRBV15 and TRBJ2-5; 8 bases are a match to TRBD2. CDR3 size: 15 residues. The germline CDR1 and CDR2 sequences are LNHNV and YYDKDF (reference sequence). This CDR3 reads CATSTGRGLAKTQYF. As DNA, the CDR3 is TGTGCCACCAGCACTGGTAGAGGACTAGCAAAGACTCAGTACTTC.

The chain combines TRBV11-3 with TRBJ2-1; the match to TRBD2 covers 8 bases. CDR1 and CDR2 from the germline V gene are SGHNT and YENEEA. The CDR3 contains 15 residues. Unmatched junction bases numbered 2, after V lost 0 bases and J lost 4 bases. CDR3 nucleotides: TGTGCCAGCAGCTTAGACCCTAGCGGGTACAATGAGCAGTTCTTC. It codes for CASSLDPSGYNEQFF. Filled out from reference TRBV11-3 and TRBJ2-1, the complete variable domain reads EAGVVQSPRYKIIEKKQPVAFWCNPISGHNTLYWYLQNLGQGPELLIRYENEEAVDDSQLPKDRFSAERLKGVDSTLKIQPAELGDSAVYLCASSLDPSGYNEQFFGPGTRLTVL.

The V call is TRBV5-8, the J call TRBJ2-1, with 10 bases that match TRBD1. There are 16 residues in the CDR3. J gave up 15 bases and V 4 bases, and 19 bases lay outside the gene matches. Germline CDR1 SGHTS, CDR2 YDEGEE. CDR3 region: CASSNWPGTGDSRWFF. The CDR3 nucleotides are TGTGCCAGCAGCAATTGGCCTGGGACAGGGGACTCTCGGTGGTTCTTC.

This chain connects TRBV5-1 to TRBJ2-1, with 9 bases fitting TRBD2. This CDR3 region has 15 residues. The trim removed 4 bases at V and 0 bases at J, leaving 2 bases unmatched. From germline, CDR1 is SGHRS and CDR2 YFSETQ. This chain's CDR3 is CASSLAGSSYNEQFF. CDR3 DNA sequence: TGCGCCAGCAGCCTAGCGGGAAGCTCCTACAATGAGCAGTTCTTC.

This rearrangement joins TRBV29-1 to TRBJ2-5, with a weak D call TRBD1 (6 bases). Germline V lookup: CDR1 SQVTM, CDR2 ANQGSEA. V lost 2 bases to trimming and J lost 2 bases, with 15 bases between them. CDR3 length: 15 residues. The CDR3 region is CSVEPSKGEQETQYF. In DNA, the CDR3 is TGCAGCGTTGAACCAAGCAAGGGGGAACAAGAGACCCAGTACTTC.